This entry is about one T cell receptor (beta chain). Original handling: Reference gene primers were amplified, and this amplification served to estimate nucleated cell counts. Clones were read by immunoSEQ multiplex PCR, and TCRdb kept only the in-frame ones, dropping some. Clone size and V and J calls were adopted from that table, with D and trimming inferred from the DNA. The sample has 150,000 to 200,000 clones; approximately 86% are singletons. These data are taken from a study of blood T cell repertoires in COVID-19. Study-wide context: Samples taken during acute and convalescent COVID-19 were collected in the United States, Italy and Spain. In each case, the material was cDNA or gDNA derived from T cells, B-cell-depleted T cells, or PBMCs.

Germline CDR1 reads LGHDT; CDR2 reads YNNKEL (reference sequence). Germline trimming cut 5 bases from V and 1 base from J; bases unmatched to any gene: 3. The CDR3 is 15 residues long. The sample taken for sequencing was peripheral blood. The chain joins TRBV3-1 (or the pseudogene TRBV3-2) to TRBJ2-7, with 12 nucleotides matching TRBD2. The source of this sequence is a man aged 35-49 years with active or convalescent COVID-19. CDR3 in DNA: TGTGCCAGCAGCTGGACTAGCGGGGCTTCCTACGAGCAGTACTTC. Its protein product is CASSWTSGASYEQYF.